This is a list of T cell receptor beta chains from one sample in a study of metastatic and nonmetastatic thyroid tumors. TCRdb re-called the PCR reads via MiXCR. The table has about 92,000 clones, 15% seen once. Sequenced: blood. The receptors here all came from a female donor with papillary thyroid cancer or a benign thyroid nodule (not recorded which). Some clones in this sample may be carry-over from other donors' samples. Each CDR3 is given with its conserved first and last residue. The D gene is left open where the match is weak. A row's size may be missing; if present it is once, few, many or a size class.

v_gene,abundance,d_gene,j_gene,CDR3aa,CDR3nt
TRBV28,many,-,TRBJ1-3,CASSSPGGIGTIYF,TGTGCCAGCAGTTCGCCCGGCGGGATCGGCACCATATATTTT
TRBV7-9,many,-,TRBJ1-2,CASSSPGVNYGYTF,TGTGCCAGCAGCTCCCCTGGCGTAAACTATGGCTACACCTTC
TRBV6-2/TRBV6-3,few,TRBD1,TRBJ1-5,CASSHRGRWVNQSQHF,TGTGCCAGCAGTCACAGGGGGCGTTGGGTTAATCAGTCCCAGCATTTT
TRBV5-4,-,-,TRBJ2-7,CASSLVGGYEQYF,TGTGCCAGCAGCTTGGTCGGGGGCTATGAGCAGTACTTC
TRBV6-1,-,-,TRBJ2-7,CASSVEVTAYEQYF,TGTGCCAGCAGTGTGGAGGTGACAGCCTACGAGCAGTACTTC
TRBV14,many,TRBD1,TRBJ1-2,CASSQRTGVANYGYTF,TGTGCCAGCAGCCAACGGACAGGGGTAGCTAACTATGGCTACACCTTC
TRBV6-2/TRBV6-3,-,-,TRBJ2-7,CASRDGHYRGVVGKQYF,TGTGCCAGCCGCGACGGACATTATAGGGGAGTAGTTGGCAAGCAGTACTTC
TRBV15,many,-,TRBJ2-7,CATSSLKGRVNFEQYF,TGTGCCACCAGCAGTCTAAAGGGGCGGGTGAATTTCGAGCAGTACTTC
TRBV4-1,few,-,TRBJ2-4,CATHDIAKNIQYF,TGCGCCACCCATGACATAGCCAAAAACATTCAGTACTTC
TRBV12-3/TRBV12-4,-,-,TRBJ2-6,CASSRVTGSGANVLTF,TGTGCCAGCAGTCGGGTCACAGGGTCCGGGGCCAACGTCCTGACTTTC
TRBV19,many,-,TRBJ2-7,CASSLTSGDEQYF,TGTGCCAGTAGTCTAACGTCAGGGGACGAGCAGTACTTC